This TCR beta chain emerged from a study of human T cells and chemical hapten exposure. General observations from the study: Versus controls, expanded TCRs had significantly more large CDR3 similarity clusters.

From the RACE reads, TCRdb called clonotypes with MiXCR, one entry per CDR3 protein. This sample has 300,000 to 450,000 distinct CDR3 sequences, with around 4.8% found just once. The time point denotes: patch test 1, 2 weeks after DPC sensitization. The treatment is: therapeutic diphenylcyclopropenone sensitization with weekly scalp DPC. Concerning this clonotype itself: Its antigen is not known. A single base separates this from a much larger clone, so it may be a read error.

CDR3 size: 17 residues. Trimming removed 1 base at V and 0 bases at J, with 13 bases between. Germline-derived CDR1 and CDR2 are SGHTA and FQGNSA. The sequences come from whole blood, collected in connection with sensitization to the hapten diphenylcyclopropenone (DPC). The V gene is TRBV7-2, the J gene TRBJ2-4; D not certain. This receptor was taken from a woman in her fifties or sixties with alopecia areata. Some clones in this sample may be carry-over from other donors' samples. Written as DNA, the CDR3 is TGTGCCAGCAGCTTAGTAGCAAGGGTTGTAGCCAAAAACATTCAGTACTTC. This encodes CASSLVARVVAKNIQYF.